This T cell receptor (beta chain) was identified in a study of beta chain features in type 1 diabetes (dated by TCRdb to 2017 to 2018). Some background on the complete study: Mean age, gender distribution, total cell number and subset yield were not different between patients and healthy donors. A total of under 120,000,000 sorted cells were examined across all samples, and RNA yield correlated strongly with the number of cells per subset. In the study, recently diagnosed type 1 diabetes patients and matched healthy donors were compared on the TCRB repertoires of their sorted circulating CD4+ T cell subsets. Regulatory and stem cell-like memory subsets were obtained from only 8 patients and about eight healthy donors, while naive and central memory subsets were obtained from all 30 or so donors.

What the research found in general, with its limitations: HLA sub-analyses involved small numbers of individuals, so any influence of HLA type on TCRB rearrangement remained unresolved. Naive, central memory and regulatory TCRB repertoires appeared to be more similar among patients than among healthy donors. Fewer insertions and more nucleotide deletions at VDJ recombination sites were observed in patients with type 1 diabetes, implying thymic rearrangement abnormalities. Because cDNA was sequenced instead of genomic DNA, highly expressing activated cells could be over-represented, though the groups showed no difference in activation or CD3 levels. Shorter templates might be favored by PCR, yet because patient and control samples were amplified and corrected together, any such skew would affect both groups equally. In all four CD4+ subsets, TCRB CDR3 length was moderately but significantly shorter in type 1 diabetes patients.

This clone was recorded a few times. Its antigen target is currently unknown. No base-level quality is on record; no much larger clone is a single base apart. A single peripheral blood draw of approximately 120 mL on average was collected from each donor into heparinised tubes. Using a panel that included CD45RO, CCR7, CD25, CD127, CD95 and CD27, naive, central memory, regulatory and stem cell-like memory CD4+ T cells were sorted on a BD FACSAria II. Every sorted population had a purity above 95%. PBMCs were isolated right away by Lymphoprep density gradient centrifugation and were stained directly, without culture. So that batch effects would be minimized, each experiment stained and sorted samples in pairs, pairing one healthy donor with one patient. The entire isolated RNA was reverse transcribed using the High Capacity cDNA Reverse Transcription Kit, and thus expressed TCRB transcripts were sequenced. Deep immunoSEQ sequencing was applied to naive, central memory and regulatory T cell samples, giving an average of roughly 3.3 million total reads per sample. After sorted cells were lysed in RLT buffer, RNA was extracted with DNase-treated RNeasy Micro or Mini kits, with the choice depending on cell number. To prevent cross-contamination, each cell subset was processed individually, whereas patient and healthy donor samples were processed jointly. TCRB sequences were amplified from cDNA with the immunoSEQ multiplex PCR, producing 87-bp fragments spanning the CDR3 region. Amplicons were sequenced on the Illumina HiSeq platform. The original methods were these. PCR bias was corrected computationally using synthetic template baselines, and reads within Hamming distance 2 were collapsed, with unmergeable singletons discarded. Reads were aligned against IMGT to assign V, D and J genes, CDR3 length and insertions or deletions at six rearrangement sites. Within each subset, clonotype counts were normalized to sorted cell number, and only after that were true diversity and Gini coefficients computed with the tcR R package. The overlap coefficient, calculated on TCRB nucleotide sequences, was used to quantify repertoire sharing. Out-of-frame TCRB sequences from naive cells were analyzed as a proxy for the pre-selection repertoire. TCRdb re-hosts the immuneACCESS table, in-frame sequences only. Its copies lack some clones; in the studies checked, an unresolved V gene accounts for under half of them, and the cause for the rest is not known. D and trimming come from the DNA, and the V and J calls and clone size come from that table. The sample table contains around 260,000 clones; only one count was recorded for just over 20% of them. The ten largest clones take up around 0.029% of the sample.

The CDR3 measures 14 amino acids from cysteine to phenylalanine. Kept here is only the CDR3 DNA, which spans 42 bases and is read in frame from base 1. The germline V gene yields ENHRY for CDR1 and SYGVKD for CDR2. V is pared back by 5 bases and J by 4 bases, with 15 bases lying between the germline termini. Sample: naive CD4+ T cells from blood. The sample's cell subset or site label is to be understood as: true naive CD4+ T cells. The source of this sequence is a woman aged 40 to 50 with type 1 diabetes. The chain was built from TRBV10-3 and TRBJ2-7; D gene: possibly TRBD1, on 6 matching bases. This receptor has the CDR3 CAISTTGTKYEQYF. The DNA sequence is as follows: TGTGCCATCAGTACTACCGGGACAAAGTACGAGCAGTACTTC.